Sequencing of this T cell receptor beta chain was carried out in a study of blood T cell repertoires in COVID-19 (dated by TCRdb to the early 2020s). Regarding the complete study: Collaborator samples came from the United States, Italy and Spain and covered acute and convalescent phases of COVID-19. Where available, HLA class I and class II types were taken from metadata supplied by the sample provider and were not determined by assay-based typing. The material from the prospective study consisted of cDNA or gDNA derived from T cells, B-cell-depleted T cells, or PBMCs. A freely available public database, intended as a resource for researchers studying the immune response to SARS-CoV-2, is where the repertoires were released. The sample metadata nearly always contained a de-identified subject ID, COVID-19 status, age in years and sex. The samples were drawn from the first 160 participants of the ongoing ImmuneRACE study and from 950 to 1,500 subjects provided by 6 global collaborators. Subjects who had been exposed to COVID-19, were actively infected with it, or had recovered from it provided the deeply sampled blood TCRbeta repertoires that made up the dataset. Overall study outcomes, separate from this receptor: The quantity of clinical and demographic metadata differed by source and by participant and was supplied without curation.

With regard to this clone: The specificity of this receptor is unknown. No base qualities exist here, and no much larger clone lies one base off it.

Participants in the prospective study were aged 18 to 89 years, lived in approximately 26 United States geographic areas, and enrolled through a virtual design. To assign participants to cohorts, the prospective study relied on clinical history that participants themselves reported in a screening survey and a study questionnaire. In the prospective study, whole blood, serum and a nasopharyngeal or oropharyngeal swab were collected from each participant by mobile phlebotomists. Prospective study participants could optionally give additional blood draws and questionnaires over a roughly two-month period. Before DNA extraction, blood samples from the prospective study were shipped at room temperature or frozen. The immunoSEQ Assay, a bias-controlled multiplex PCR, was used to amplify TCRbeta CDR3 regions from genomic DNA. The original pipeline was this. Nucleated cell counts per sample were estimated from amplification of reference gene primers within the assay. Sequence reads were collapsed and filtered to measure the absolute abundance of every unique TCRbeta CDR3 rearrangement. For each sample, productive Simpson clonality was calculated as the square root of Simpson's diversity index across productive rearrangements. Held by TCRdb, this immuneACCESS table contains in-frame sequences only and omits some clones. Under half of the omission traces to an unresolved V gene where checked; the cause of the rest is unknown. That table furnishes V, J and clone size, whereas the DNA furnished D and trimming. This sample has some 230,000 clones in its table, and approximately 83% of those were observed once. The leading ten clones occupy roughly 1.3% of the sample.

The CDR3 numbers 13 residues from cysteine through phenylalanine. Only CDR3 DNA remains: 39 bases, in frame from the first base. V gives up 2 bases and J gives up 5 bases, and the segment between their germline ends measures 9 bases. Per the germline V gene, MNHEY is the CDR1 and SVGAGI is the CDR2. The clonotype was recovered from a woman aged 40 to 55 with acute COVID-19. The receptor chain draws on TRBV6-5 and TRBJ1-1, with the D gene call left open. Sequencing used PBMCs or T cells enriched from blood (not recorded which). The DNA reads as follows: TGTGCCAGCAGTTACGATCGGGGAACTGAAGCTTTCTTT. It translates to CASSYDRGTEAFF.